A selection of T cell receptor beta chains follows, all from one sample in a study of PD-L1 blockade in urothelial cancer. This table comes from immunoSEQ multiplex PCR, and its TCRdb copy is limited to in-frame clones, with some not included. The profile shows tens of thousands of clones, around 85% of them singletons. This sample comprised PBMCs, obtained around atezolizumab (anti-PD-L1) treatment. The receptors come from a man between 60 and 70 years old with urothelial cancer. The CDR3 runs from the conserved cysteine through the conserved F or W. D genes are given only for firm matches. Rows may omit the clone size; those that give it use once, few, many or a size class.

CDR3 DNA: TGTGCCAGCAGCCTTCCAGGGGACCTTGGAAACACCATATATTTT
CDR3 protein: CASSLPGDLGNTIYF
J gene: TRBJ1-3
V gene: TRBV25-1
clone size: few
D gene: .

CDR3 DNA: TGCAGCGTTGTATCCTACAGGGCGACCGAGCAGTACTTC
CDR3 protein: CSVVSYRATEQYF
J gene: TRBJ2-7
V gene: TRBV29-1
clone size: .
D gene: .

CDR3 DNA: TGCAGCGTTGAACAGAACACCGGGGAGCTGTTTTTT
CDR3 protein: CSVEQNTGELFF
J gene: TRBJ2-2
V gene: TRBV29-1
clone size: .
D gene: .

CDR3 DNA: TGTGCCAGCAGCCCAGTGGACAGGGTAGCCACCATATATTTT
CDR3 protein: CASSPVDRVATIYF
J gene: TRBJ1-3
V gene: TRBV4-2
clone size: .
D gene: TRBD1

CDR3 DNA: TGTGCCAGTACCTACGGGAGGGCGACAGGGGGTTATCAGCCCCAGCATTTT
CDR3 protein: CASTYGRATGGYQPQHF
J gene: TRBJ1-5
V gene: TRBV19
clone size: .
D gene: TRBD1

CDR3 DNA: TGTGCCAGCAGCAGTGACACTCGCTTTACGTACTTC
CDR3 protein: CASSSDTRFTYF
J gene: TRBJ2-7
V gene: TRBV6-5
clone size: .
D gene: .

CDR3 DNA: TGTGCCAGCAGCCAATTGGGCCCAGCGGGCACTGAAGCTTTCTTT
CDR3 protein: CASSQLGPAGTEAFF
J gene: TRBJ1-1
V gene: TRBV16
clone size: .
D gene: .

CDR3 DNA: TGTGCCAGCAGCCCCGGACAGGGACGGCAGGAGGGCTATGGCTACACCTTC
CDR3 protein: CASSPGQGRQEGYGYTF
J gene: TRBJ1-2
V gene: TRBV7-2
clone size: .
D gene: TRBD1

CDR3 DNA: TGCGCCAGCAGCTTGCCCGGGTTGGAGACCCAGTACTTC
CDR3 protein: CASSLPGLETQYF
J gene: TRBJ2-5
V gene: TRBV5-1
clone size: .
D gene: .

CDR3 DNA: TGTGCCAGCAGTGCAGTTTTAGGACAGGGGGCCAACAATGAGCAGTTCTTC
CDR3 protein: CASSAVLGQGANNEQFF
J gene: TRBJ2-1
V gene: TRBV6-1
clone size: .
D gene: TRBD1

CDR3 DNA: TGCGCCAGCAGCTTGGCTGGGGGCCTGGACTATGGCTACACCTTC
CDR3 protein: CASSLAGGLDYGYTF
J gene: TRBJ1-2
V gene: TRBV5-1
clone size: many
D gene: .

CDR3 DNA: TGTGCCAGCAGCTCCCCATCCGGGCAGGGGATCTCCTACAATGAGCAGTTCTTC
CDR3 protein: CASSSPSGQGISYNEQFF
J gene: TRBJ2-1
V gene: TRBV7-9
clone size: few
D gene: .

CDR3 DNA: TGTGCCAGCAGTTATTTACAGGGGGCTATGAACACTGAAGCTTTCTTT
CDR3 protein: CASSYLQGAMNTEAFF
J gene: TRBJ1-1
V gene: TRBV6-6
clone size: .
D gene: TRBD1

CDR3 DNA: TGTGCCAGCAGCCAAGTCGGCGGCGGCTACGAGCAGTACTTC
CDR3 protein: CASSQVGGGYEQYF
J gene: TRBJ2-7
V gene: TRBV4-2
clone size: .
D gene: .

CDR3 DNA: TGTGCCAGCAGCCTCGGGACAGACATCTATGGCTACACCTTC
CDR3 protein: CASSLGTDIYGYTF
J gene: TRBJ1-2
V gene: TRBV7-9
clone size: few
D gene: TRBD1

CDR3 DNA: TGTGCCAGCAGCCTCGTTACAGGGGACAAAGAGACCCAGTACTTC
CDR3 protein: CASSLVTGDKETQYF
J gene: TRBJ2-5
V gene: TRBV7-2
clone size: .
D gene: TRBD1

CDR3 DNA: TGCGCCAGCAGCTTGGTTGAGGGATTCGCTGAAGCTTTCTTT
CDR3 protein: CASSLVEGFAEAFF
J gene: TRBJ1-1
V gene: TRBV5-1
clone size: .
D gene: .

CDR3 DNA: TGTGCCAGCAGCGTAGCTATGTCTCGCGGGGAGCTGTTTTTT
CDR3 protein: CASSVAMSRGELFF
J gene: TRBJ2-2
V gene: TRBV9
clone size: .
D gene: .

CDR3 DNA: TGCGCCAGCAGCCCGGTACGGGGGAGCTACGAGCAGTACTTC
CDR3 protein: CASSPVRGSYEQYF
J gene: TRBJ2-7
V gene: TRBV5-1
clone size: .
D gene: .

CDR3 DNA: TGTGCCAGCTCACCAGGGACAGCAGTGGGTGAAAAACTGTTTTTT
CDR3 protein: CASSPGTAVGEKLFF
J gene: TRBJ1-4
V gene: TRBV18
clone size: .
D gene: TRBD1

CDR3 DNA: TGTGCCAGCAGCTTAGGACTAGCGGGGGGTCCCACCGGGGAGCTGTTTTTT
CDR3 protein: CASSLGLAGGPTGELFF
J gene: TRBJ2-2
V gene: TRBV11-3
clone size: .
D gene: TRBD2

CDR3 DNA: TGTGCCAGCTCACTTAAGACTAGCGGGGGGGCCGCAGATACGCAGTATTTT
CDR3 protein: CASSLKTSGGAADTQYF
J gene: TRBJ2-3
V gene: TRBV18
clone size: .
D gene: TRBD2

CDR3 DNA: TGCAGCGCGCAATTAATGACAGGGTCCGACTATGGCTACACCTTC
CDR3 protein: CSAQLMTGSDYGYTF
J gene: TRBJ1-2
V gene: TRBV29-1
clone size: .
D gene: TRBD1

CDR3 DNA: TGTGCCAGCAGCTTAGGCCCCGCGGGAGTCGACAATGAGCAGTTCTTC
CDR3 protein: CASSLGPAGVDNEQFF
J gene: TRBJ2-1
V gene: TRBV11-3
clone size: .
D gene: TRBD2

CDR3 DNA: TGTGCCAGCACTAGCGGCACAGATACGCAGTATTTT
CDR3 protein: CASTSGTDTQYF
J gene: TRBJ2-3
V gene: TRBV6-5
clone size: .
D gene: .

CDR3 DNA: TGTGCCAGCAGCTTAGTTGACAGGAATGAAAAACTGTTTTTT
CDR3 protein: CASSLVDRNEKLFF
J gene: TRBJ1-4
V gene: TRBV7-6
clone size: .
D gene: .